The clone carrying this T cell receptor beta chain was picked up a small number of times. These data are taken from a study of T cells after yellow fever vaccination. With 2 bases clipped from V and 9 bases from J, the junction kept 14 bases outside the gene matches. Germline V CDR1 and CDR2: MNHEY, SVGAGI. This CDR3 is 18 amino acids long. TCRdb itself ran the 5' RACE reads through MiXCR, one entry per CDR3 protein. The data contain around 600,000 distinct CDR3 sequences, 12% of them seen just once; the ten biggest clones take up under 15%. The chain has TRBV6-5 and TRBJ2-2, with 11 bases fitting TRBD2. The receptor was derived from a man aged 25 to 45 who received the YFV17D yellow fever vaccine. Sequences were derived from PBMCs, sampled on the day of the yellow fever booster vaccination. The CDR3 spells CASSYSGETSGIVRELFF. The CDR3 coding sequence is TGTGCCAGCAGTTACAGCGGTGAGACTAGCGGGATTGTGAGGGAGCTGTTTTTT.